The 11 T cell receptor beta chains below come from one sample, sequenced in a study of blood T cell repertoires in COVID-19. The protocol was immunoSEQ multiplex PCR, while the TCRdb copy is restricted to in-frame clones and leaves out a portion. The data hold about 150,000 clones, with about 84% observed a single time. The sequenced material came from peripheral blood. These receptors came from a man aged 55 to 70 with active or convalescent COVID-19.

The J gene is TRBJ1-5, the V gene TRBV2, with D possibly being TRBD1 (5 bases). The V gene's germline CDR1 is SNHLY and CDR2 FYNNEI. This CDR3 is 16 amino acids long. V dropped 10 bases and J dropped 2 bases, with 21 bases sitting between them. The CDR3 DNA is TGTGCCAACAGCCCGGGGGGGGATTGGGGCAATCAGCCCCAGCATTTT. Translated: CANSPGGDWGNQPQHF.

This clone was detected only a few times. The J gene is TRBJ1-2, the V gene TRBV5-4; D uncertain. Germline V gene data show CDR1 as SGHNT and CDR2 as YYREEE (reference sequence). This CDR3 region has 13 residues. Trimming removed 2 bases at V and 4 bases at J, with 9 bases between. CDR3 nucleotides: TGTGCCAGCAGCTTCGAGCATATCTATGGCTACACCTTC. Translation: CASSFEHIYGYTF.

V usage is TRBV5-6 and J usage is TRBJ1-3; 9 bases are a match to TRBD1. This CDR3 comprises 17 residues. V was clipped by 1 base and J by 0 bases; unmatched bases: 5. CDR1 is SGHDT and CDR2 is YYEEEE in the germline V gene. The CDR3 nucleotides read TGTGCCAGCAGCTTGCGTGTGGGACAGGGCTCTGGAAACACCATATATTTT. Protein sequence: CASSLRVGQGSGNTIYF. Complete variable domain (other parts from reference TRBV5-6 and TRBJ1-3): DAGVTQSPTHLIKTRGQQVTLRCSPKSGHDTVSWYQQALGQGPQFIFQYYEEEERQRGNFPDRFSGHQFPNYSSELNVNALLLGDSALYLCASSLRVGQGSGNTIYFGEGSWLTVV.

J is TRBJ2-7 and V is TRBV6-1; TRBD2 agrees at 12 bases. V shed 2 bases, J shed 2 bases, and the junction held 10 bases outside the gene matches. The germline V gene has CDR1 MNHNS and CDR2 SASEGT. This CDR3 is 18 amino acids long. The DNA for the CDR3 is TGTGCCAGCAGTGAAATGGCCCTAGCGGGAGGGAGCCCCTACGAGCAGTACTTC. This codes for CASSEMALAGGSPYEQYF.

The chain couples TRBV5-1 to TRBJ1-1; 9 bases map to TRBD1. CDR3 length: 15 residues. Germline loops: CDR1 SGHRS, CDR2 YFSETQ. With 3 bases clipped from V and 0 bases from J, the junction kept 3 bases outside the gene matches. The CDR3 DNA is TGCGCCAGCAGCTGGACAGGGGCAGTGAACACTGAAGCTTTCTTT. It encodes CASSWTGAVNTEAFF.

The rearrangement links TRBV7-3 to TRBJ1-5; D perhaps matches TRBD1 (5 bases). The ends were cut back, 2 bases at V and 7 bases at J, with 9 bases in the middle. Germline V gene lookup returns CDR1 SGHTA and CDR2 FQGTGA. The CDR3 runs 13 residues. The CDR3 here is CASSLGAAQPQHF. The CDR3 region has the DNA TGTGCCAGCAGCTTAGGGGCAGCCCAGCCCCAGCATTTT.

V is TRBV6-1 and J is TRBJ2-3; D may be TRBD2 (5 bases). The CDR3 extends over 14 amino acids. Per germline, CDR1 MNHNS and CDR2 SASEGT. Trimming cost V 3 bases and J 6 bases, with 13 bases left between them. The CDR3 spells CASSDLRGGDTQYF. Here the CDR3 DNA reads TGTGCCAGCAGTGACCTTCGGGGTGGCGATACGCAGTATTTT.

The CDR3 coding sequence is TGTGCCAGCAGCCACCCTCGCACACAGGGGGGCTATGGCTACACCTTC. As protein: CASSHPRTQGGYGYTF. The chain employs TRBV5-6 and TRBJ1-2, with 8 bases aligning to TRBD1. Germline V CDR1 and CDR2: SGHDT, YYEEEE. Losses at the gene ends were 4 bases for V and 4 bases for J; bases not matched to a gene: 12. The CDR3 sequence is 16 residues long.

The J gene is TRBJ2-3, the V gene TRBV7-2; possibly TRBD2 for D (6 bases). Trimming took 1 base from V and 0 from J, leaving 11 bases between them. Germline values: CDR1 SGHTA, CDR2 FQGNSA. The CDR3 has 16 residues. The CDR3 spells CASSLVSGSSTDTQYF. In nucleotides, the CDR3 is TGTGCCAGCAGCTTAGTAAGCGGGTCTAGCACAGATACGCAGTATTTT.

In DNA, the CDR3 is TGTGCCAGCTCAGGACTAGCGGGAACGGCAGATACGCAGTATTTT. Translation: CASSGLAGTADTQYF. The V and J genes are TRBV18 and TRBJ2-3, with 12 bases fitting TRBD2. Germline V CDR1 and CDR2: KGHSH, LQKENI. The CDR3 spans 15 residues. With V trimmed by 5 bases and J by 4 bases, 4 bases remained unmatched.

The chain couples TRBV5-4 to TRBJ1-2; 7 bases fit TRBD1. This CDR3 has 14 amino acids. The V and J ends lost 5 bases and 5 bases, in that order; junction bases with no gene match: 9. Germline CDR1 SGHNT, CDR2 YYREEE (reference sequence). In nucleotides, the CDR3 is TGTGCCAGCAGGTCCTTTGGACAGGTATATGGCTACACCTTC. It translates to CASRSFGQVYGYTF. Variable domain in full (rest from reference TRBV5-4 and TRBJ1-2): ETGVTQSPTHLIKTRGQQVTLRCSSQSGHNTVSWYQQALGQGPQFIFQYYREEENGRGNFPPRFSGLQFPNYSSELNVNALELDDSALYLCASRSFGQVYGYTFGSGTRLTVV.